The present entry profiles one TCR beta chain with its context. The CDR3 has 14 residues. Between the trimmed V and J ends, which lost 0 bases and 0 bases, there was a span of 4 bases. CDR1 and CDR2 (germline): MGHRA, YSYEKL. This entry is derived from a study of T-cell memory formation after mild COVID-19. TCRdb ran MiXCR on the 5' RACE reads and lists one entry per CDR3 protein. The profile covers 250,000 to 300,000 distinct CDR3 sequences, with approximately 18% appearing a single time and roughly 24% taken by the ten largest. This sequence joins TRBV4-1 and TRBJ2-3; D remains ambiguous. The source material was PBMCs or a T cell subset sorted from them (not recorded which). The sequence was collected from a man between 18 and 29 years old who had mild COVID-19 (a few samples of this study predate the infection). Cell type and time point are not known. CDR3: CASSQEYSTDTQYF. DNA for the CDR3: TGCGCCAGCAGCCAAGAATATAGCACAGATACGCAGTATTTT.